This T cell receptor (beta chain) emerged from a study of post-analysis software for immune sequencing data. Whole-study findings and limits: Patients used several TRBV segments, including TRBV5-6, TRBV5-1 and TRBV20-1, more often than controls.

The CDR3 is 15 amino acids. V lost 1 base to trimming and J lost 2 bases, with 15 bases between them. Germline V gene data show CDR1 as DFQATT and CDR2 as SNEGSKA (reference sequence). Every TCR beta cDNA library bore unique molecular identifiers. TCRdb recomputed calls from the PCR reads with MiXCR, one row per CDR3 protein. The sample includes hundreds of thousands of distinct CDR3 sequences, under 55% of them seen just once. A note on this clonotype: What it binds is unknown.

The sequencing input was blood. The chain recombines TRBV20-1 with TRBJ2-7; a possible D gene is TRBD1 (7 bases). The clonotype comes from a girl between 5 and 17 years old with multiple sclerosis. CDR3 sequence (DNA): TGCAGTGCTAGAGGACGGAGGGACAGCCCCTACGAGCAGTACTTC. This encodes CSARGRRDSPYEQYF.